This T cell receptor beta chain originates from a study of shared clonotypes between healthy human individuals. Only CD45RO-negative cells positively selected for CCR7 counted as naive CD8 cells, so terminally differentiated effector memory CD45RA+ cells were excluded. The data were produced by immunoSEQ multiplex PCR, yet TCRdb's version contains in-frame clones alone and is incomplete. This sample has roughly 2.1 million clones; roughly 91% occur once, and the top ten carry roughly 1.7%. The source material was naive CD8+ T cells from PBMCs. This clonotype was obtained from a man in his late teens or twenties in good health. Some clones in this sample may be carry-over from other donors' samples.

The chain's CDR3 is CASSYSMSTAFGYTF. The CDR3 region has the DNA TGTGCCAGCAGTTACTCGATGTCGACGGCGTTTGGCTACACCTTC. The chain is built from TRBV6-6 and TRBJ1-2; D gene uncertain. The V gene lost 0 bases and the J gene lost 7 bases, with 15 bases spanning the gap. This CDR3 spans 15 amino acids. The germline gives CDR1 MNHNY, CDR2 SVGAGI (reference sequence).